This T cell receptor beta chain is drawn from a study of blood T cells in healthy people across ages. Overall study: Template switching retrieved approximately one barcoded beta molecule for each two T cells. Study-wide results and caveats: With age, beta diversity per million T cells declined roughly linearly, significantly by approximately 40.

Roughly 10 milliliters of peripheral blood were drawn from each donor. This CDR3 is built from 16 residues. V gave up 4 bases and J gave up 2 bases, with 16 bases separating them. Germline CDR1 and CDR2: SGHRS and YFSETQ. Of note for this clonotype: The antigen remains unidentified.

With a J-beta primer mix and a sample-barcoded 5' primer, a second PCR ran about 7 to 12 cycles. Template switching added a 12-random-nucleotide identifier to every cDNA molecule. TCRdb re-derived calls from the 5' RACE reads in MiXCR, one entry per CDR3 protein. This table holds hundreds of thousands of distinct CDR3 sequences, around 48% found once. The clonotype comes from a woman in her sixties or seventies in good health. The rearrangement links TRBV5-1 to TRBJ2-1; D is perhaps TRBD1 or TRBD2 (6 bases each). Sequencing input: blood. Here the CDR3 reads CASSPQVGGPYNEQFF. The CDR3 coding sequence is TGCGCCAGCAGCCCGCAGGTGGGGGGCCCCTACAATGAGCAGTTCTTC.